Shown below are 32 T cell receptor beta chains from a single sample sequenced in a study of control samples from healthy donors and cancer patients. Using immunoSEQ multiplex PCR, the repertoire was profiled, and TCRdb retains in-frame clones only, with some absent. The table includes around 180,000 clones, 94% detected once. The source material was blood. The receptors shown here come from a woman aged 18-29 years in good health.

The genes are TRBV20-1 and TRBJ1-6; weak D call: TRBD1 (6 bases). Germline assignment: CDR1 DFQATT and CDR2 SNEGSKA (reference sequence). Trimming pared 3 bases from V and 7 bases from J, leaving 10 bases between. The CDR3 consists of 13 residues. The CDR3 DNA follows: TGCAGTGCTAGTTGGACAGTGAATTCACCCCTCCACTTT. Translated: CSASWTVNSPLHF.

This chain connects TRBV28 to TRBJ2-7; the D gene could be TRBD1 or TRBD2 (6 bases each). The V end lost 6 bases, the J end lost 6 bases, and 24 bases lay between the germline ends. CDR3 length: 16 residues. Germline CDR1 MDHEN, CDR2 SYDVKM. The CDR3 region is CASRSSIWGAEGEQYF. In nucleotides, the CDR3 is TGTGCCAGCAGGTCCAGCATCTGGGGGGCGGAGGGCGAGCAGTACTTC.

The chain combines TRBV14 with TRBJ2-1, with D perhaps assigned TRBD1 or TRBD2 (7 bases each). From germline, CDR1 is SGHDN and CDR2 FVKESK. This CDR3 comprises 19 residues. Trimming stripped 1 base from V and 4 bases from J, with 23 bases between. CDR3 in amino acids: CASSQGRGGLAALYNEQFF. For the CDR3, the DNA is TGTGCCAGCAGCCAAGGACGAGGGGGCCTAGCGGCTTTATACAATGAGCAGTTCTTC.

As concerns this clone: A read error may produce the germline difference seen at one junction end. The CDR3 nucleotides are TGTGCTAGCAGCTTACTAGCGGGGGGGCAAGAGACCCAGTACTTC. It is translated as CASSLLAGGQETQYF. This chain links TRBV7-7 with TRBJ2-5; TRBD2 matches at 13 bases. The CDR3 covers 15 residues. The germline V gene encodes CDR1 SSHAT and CDR2 FNYEAQ (reference sequence).

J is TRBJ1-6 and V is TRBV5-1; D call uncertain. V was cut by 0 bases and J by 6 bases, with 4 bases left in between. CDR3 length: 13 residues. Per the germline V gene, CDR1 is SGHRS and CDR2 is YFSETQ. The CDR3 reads CASSLVSNSPLHF. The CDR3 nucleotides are TGCGCCAGCAGCTTGGTTAGTAATTCACCCCTCCACTTT.

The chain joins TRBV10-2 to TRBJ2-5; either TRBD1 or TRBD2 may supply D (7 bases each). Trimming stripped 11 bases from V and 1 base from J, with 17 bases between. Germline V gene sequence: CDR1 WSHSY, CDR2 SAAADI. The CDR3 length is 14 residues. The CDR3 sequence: CAAGGGGGQETQYF. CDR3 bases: TGCGCCGCAGGGGGAGGGGGAGGCCAAGAGACCCAGTACTTC.

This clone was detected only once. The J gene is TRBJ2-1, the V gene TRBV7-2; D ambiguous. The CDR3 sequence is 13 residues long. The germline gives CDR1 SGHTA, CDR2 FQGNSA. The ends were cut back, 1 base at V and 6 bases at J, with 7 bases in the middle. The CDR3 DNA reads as TGTGCCAGCAGCTTAGGGTTTGCCAATGAGCAGTTCTTC. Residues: CASSLGFANEQFF. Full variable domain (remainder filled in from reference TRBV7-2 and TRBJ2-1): GAGVSQSPSNKVTEKGKDVELRCDPISGHTALYWYRQSLGQGLEFLIYFQGNSAPDKSGLPSDRFSAERTGGSVSTLTIQRTQQEDSAVYLCASSLGFANEQFFGPGTRLTVL.

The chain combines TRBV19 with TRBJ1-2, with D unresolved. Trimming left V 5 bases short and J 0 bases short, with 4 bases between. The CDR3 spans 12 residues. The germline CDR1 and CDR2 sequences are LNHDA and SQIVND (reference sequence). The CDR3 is CASSGSNYGYTF. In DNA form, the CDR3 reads TGTGCCAGTAGTGGATCTAACTATGGCTACACCTTC.

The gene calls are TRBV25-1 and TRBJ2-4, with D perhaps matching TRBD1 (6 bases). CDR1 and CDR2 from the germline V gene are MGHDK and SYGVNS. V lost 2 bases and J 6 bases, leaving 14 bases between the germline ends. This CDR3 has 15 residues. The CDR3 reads CASSERQGSGNIQYF. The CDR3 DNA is TGTGCCAGCAGTGAAAGGCAGGGGAGTGGAAACATTCAGTACTTC.

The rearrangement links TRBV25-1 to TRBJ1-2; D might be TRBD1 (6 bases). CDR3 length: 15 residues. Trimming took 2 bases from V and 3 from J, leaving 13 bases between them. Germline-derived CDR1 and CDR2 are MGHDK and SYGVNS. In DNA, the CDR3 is TGTGCCAGCAGTGAAAAATGGGGGGGCTACTATGGCTACACCTTC. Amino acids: CASSEKWGGYYGYTF.

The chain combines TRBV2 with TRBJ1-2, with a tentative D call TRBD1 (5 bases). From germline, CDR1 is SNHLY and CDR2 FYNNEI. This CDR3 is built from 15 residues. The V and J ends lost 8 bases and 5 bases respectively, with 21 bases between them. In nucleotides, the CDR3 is TGTGCCAGCTTCGGGGGAAGGGGAGAAGGGTATGGCTACACCTTC. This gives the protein CASFGGRGEGYGYTF.

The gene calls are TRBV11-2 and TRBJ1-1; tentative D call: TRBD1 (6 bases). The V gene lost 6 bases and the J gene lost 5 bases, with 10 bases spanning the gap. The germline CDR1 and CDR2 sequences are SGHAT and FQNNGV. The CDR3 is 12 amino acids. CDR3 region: CASRAQGTEAFF. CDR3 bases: TGTGCCAGCAGGGCTCAGGGGACTGAAGCTTTCTTT.

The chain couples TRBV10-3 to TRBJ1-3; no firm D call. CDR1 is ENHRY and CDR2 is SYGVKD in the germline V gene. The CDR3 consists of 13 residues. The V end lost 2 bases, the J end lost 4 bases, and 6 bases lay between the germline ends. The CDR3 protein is CAISEGRGNTIYF. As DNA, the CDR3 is TGTGCCATCAGTGAGGGACGGGGAAACACCATATATTTT.

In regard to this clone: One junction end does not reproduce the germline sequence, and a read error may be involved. The CDR3 is CATRDSDGYEQYF. CDR3 coding DNA: TGTGCCACCAGGGATTCGGACGGCTACGAGCAGTACTTC. The V call is TRBV24-1, the J call TRBJ2-7; unclear D gene. The germline V gene has CDR1 KGHDR and CDR2 SFDVKD. The CDR3 has 13 residues.

The CDR3 spells CASSLQGYGYTF. The CDR3 region has the DNA TGTGCCAGCAGCTTACAGGGCTATGGCTACACCTTC. The chain recombines TRBV11-3 with TRBJ1-2, with TRBD1 as a possible D gene (5 bases). V was cut by 2 bases and J by 4 bases, with 5 bases left in between. This CDR3 is 12 amino acids long. Germline assignment: CDR1 SGHNT and CDR2 YENEEA.

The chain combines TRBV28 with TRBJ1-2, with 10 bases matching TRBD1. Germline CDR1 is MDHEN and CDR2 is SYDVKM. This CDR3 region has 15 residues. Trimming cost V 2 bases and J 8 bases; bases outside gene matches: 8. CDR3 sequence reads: CASSLGAGTGVGYTF. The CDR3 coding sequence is TGTGCCAGCAGTTTAGGGGCCGGGACAGGGGTAGGCTACACCTTC.

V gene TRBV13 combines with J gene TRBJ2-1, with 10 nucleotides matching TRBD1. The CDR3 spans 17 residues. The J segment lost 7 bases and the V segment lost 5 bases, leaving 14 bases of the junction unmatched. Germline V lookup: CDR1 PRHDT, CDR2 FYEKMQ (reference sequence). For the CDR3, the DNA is TGTGCCAGCAGCGCTAGCCCAAGGACAGGGGGTGGGAATGAGCAGTTCTTC. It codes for CASSASPRTGGGNEQFF. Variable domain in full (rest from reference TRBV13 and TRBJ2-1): AAGVIQSPRHLIKEKRETATLKCYPIPRHDTVYWYQQGPGQDPQFLISFYEKMQSDKGSIPDRFSAQQFSDYHSELNMSSLELGDSALYFCASSASPRTGGGNEQFFGPGTRLTVL.

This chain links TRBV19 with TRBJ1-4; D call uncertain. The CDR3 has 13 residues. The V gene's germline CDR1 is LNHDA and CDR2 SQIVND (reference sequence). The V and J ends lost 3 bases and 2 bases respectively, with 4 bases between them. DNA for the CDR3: TGTGCCAGTAGTATTATCACTAATGAAAAACTGTTTTTT. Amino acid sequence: CASSIITNEKLFF. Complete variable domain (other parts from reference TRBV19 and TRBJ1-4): DGGITQSPKYLFRKEGQNVTLSCEQNLNHDAMYWYRQDPGQGLRLIYYSQIVNDFQKGDIAEGYSVSREKKESFPLTVTSAQKNPTAFYLCASSIITNEKLFFGSGTQLSVL.

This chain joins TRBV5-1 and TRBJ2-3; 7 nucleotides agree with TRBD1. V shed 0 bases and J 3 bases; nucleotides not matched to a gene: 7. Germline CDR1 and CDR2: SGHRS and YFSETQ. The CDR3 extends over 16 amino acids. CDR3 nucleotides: TGCGCCAGCAGCTTGGTGACAGGGATGAGGACAGATACGCAGTATTTT. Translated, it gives CASSLVTGMRTDTQYF.

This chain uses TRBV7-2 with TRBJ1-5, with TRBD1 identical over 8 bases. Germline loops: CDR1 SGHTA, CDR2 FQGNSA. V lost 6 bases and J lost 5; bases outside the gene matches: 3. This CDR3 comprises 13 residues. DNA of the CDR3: TGTGCCAGCAGGGACAGGGATGATCAGCCCCAGCATTTT. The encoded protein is CASRDRDDQPQHF. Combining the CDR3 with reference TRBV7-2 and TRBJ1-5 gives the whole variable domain GAGVSQSPSNKVTEKGKDVELRCDPISGHTALYWYRQSLGQGLEFLIYFQGNSAPDKSGLPSDRFSAERTGGSVSTLTIQRTQQEDSAVYLCASRDRDDQPQHFGDGTRLSIL.

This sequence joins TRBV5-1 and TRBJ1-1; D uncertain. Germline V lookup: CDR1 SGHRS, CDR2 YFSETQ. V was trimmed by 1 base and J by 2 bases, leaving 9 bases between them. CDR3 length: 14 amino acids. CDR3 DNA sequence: TGCGCCAGCAGCTTGAGGCAGACAAACACTGAAGCTTTCTTT. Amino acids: CASSLRQTNTEAFF. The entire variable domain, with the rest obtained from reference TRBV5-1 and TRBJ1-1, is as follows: KAGVTQTPRYLIKTRGQQVTLSCSPISGHRSVSWYQQTPGQGLQFLFEYFSETQRNKGNFPGRFSGRQFSNSRSEMNVSTLELGDSALYLCASSLRQTNTEAFFGQGTRLTVV.

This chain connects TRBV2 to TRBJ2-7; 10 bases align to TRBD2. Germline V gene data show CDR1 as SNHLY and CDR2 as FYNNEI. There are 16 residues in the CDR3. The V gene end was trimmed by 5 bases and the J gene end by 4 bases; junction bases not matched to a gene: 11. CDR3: CASSPSGRGGWYEQYF. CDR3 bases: TGTGCCAGCAGTCCTAGCGGGAGAGGGGGTTGGTACGAGCAGTACTTC.

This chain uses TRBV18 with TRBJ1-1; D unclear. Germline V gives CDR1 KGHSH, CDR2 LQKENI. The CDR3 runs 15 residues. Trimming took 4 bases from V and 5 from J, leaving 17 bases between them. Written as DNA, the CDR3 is TGTGCCAGCTCACTCCCTGTTGGGGAAACTACTGAAGCTTTCTTT. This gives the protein CASSLPVGETTEAFF.

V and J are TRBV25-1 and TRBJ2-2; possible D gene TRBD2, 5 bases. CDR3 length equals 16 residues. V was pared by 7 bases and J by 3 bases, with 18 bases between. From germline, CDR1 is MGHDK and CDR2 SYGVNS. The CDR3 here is CASTQSGQEDTGELFF. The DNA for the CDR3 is TGTGCCAGCACCCAGAGTGGCCAGGAGGACACCGGGGAGCTGTTTTTT.

For the CDR3, the DNA is TGTGCCAGCAGCCGAGGTCGGGCCAACTACGAGCAGTACTTC. Translated, it gives CASSRGRANYEQYF. This chain links TRBV3-1 (or the pseudogene TRBV3-2) with TRBJ2-7; no reliable D call. There are 14 residues in the CDR3. In germline, CDR1 is LGHDT, CDR2 YNNKEL (reference sequence). V lost 4 bases, J lost 3 bases, and 13 bases lay in between.

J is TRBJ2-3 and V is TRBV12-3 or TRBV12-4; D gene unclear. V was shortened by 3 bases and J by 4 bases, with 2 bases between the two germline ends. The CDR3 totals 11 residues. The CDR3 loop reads CASSFADTQYF. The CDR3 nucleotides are TGTGCCAGCAGTTTTGCAGATACGCAGTATTTT.

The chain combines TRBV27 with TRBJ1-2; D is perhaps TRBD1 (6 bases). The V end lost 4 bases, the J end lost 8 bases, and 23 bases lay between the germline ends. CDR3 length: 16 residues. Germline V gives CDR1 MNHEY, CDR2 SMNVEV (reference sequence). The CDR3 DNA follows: TGTGCCAGCAGTTCCACACGCGACGACAGGATTAAAGGCTACACCTTC. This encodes CASSSTRDDRIKGYTF.

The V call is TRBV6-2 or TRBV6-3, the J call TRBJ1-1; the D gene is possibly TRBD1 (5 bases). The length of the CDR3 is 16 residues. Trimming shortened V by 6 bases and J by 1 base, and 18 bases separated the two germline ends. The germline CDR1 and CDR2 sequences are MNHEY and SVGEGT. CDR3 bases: TGTGCCAGCAGCCAAATCCTCTTCGGGGGGAACACTGAAGCTTTCTTT. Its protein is CASSQILFGGNTEAFF.

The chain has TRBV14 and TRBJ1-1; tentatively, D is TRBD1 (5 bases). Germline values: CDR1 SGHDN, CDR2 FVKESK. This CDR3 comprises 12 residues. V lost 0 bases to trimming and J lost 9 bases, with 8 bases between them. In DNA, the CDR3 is TGTGCCAGCAGCCAAGAAGGGGTGAAAGCTTTCTTT. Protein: CASSQEGVKAFF. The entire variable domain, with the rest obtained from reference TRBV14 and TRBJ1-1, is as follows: EAGVTQFPSHSVIEKGQTVTLRCDPISGHDNLYWYRRVMGKEIKFLLHFVKESKQDESGMPNNRFLAERTGGTYSTLKVQPAELEDSGVYFCASSQEGVKAFFGQGTRLTVV.

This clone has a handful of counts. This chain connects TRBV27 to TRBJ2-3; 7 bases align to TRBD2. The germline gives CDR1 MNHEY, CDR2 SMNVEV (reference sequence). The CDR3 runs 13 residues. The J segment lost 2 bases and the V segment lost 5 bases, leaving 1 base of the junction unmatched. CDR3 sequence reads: CASSRDYTDTQYF. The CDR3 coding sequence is TGTGCCAGCAGTAGGGACTACACAGATACGCAGTATTTT.

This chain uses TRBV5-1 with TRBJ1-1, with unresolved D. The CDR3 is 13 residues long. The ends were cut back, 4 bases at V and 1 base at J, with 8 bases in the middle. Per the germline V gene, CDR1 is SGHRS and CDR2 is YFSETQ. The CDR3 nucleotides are TGCGCCAGCAGCGCGGTGCGGAACACTGAAGCTTTCTTT. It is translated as CASSAVRNTEAFF.

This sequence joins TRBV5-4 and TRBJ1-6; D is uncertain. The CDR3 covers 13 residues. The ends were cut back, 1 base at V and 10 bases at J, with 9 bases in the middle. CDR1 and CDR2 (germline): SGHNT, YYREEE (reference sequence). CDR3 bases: TGTGCCAGCAGCTTGTTGGGAAACTCACCCCTCCACTTT. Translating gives CASSLLGNSPLHF.